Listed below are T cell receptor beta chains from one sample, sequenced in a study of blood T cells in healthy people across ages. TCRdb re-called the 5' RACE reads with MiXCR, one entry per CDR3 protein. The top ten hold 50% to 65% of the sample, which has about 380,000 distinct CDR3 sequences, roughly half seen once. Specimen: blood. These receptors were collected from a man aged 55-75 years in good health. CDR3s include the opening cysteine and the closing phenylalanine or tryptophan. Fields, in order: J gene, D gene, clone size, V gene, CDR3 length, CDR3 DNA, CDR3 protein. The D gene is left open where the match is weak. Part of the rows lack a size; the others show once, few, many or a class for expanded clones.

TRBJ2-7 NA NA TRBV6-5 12 TGTGCCAGCAGTCCGGGGTACAATGAGCAGTACTTC CASSPGYNEQYF
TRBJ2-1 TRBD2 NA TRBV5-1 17 TGCGCCAGCAGCGGGGGGACTAGCGGGAGACTCTACAATGAGCAGTTCTTC CASSGGTSGRLYNEQFF
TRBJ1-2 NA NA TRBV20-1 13 TGCAGTGCTACAGGGAAGCGCGACTATGGCTACACCTTC CSATGKRDYGYTF
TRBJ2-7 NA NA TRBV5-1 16 TGCGCCAGCAGCCCGACCCCTCGGGACGAAACCTACGAGCAGTACTTC CASSPTPRDETYEQYF
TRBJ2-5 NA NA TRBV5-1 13 TGCGCCAGCCGTTGGGGTAGTCAAGAGACCCAGTACTTC CASRWGSQETQYF
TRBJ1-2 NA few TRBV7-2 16 TGTGCCAGCAGCGCGCGCCAGGGGCCCTTTAACTATGGCTACACCTTC CASSARQGPFNYGYTF
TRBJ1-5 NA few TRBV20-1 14 TGCAGTGCTAGCGGCTGGGGTCCGAATCAGCCCCAGCATTTT CSASGWGPNQPQHF
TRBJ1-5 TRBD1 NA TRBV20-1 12 TGCAGTGCTAGATCCCAGGGGGCAGTCCAGCATTTT CSARSQGAVQHF
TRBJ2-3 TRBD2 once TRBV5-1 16 TGCGCCAGCAGCCCCCTGGACGGGACTAGGGGAGATACGCAGTATTTT CASSPLDGTRGDTQYF
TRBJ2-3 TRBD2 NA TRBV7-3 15 TGTGCCAGCAGCTCCGGACTAGCGGGGGGTGGTACGCAGTATTTT CASSSGLAGGGTQYF
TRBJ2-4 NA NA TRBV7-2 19 TGTGCCAGCAGCTTACGGGATCCGGTCTACCGCTTCGAAGGGCTGGAGCAGTACTTC CASSLRDPVYRFEGLEQYF
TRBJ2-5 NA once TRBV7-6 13 TGTACCAGCAGCCGAGGGCGACAAGAGACCCAGTACTTC CTSSRGRQETQYF
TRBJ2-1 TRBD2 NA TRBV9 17 TGTGCCAGCAGTAAAACCGGGACTAGCGGCCCGGGCGATGAGCAGTTCTTC CASSKTGTSGPGDEQFF
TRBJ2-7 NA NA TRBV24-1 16 TGTTCCACCAGTGATTCAGCGGGCTCAAGGGTCCGCGAGCAGTACTTC CSTSDSAGSRVREQYF
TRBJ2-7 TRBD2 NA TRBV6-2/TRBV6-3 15 TGTGCCAGCAGTTATTCCGGGACTACCTCCTACGAGCAGTACTTC CASSYSGTTSYEQYF
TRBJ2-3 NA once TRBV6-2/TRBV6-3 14 TGTGCCATCCAACAGGACAGAGTCACAGATACGCAGTATTTT CAIQQDRVTDTQYF
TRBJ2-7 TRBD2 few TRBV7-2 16 TGTGCCAGCAGCCGGACTAGCGGGGGGGGGCCCTACGAGCAGTACTTC CASSRTSGGGPYEQYF
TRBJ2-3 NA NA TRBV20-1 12 TGCAGTGCCCCGCTCCCACACAAGGGGCAGTATTTT CSAPLPHKGQYF
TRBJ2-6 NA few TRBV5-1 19 TGCGCCAGCAGCTTGACACAGGGTCTCCCCACTCGGGGGGCCAACGTCCTGACTTTC CASSLTQGLPTRGANVLTF
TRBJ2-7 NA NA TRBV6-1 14 TGTGCCAGCACAGGTCGCCAGGGTGAATACGAGCAGTACTTC CASTGRQGEYEQYF
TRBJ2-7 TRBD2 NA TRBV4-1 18 TGCGCCAGCAGCCAAGAAGGAGCTAGCGGGAGTATCCCCTACGAGCAGTACTTC CASSQEGASGSIPYEQYF
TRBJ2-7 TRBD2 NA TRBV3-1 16 TGTGCCAGCAGCCCTACCCCCAGCGGGAGGTATAACGAGCAGTACTTC CASSPTPSGRYNEQYF
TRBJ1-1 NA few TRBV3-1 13 TGTGCCAGCAGCACTACAGGGAGGACTGAAGCTTTCTTT CASSTTGRTEAFF
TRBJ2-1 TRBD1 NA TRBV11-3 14 TGTGCCAGCAGCTTGACAGGGGACTACAATGAGCAGTTCTTC CASSLTGDYNEQFF
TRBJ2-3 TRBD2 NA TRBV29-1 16 TGCAGCGTCTTAGGACTGGCGGGAGTAGGGGCAGATACGCAGTATTTT CSVLGLAGVGADTQYF
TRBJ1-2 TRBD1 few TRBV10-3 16 TGTGCCATCAGTGAGTCCGGCAGGGGGCCAAACTATGGCTACACCTTC CAISESGRGPNYGYTF
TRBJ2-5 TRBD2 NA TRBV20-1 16 TGCAGTGCTAGGAGACTAGCGGGGGGCTACCAAGAGACCCAGTACTTC CSARRLAGGYQETQYF
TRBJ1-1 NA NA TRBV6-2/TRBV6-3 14 TGTGCCAGCAGTTGGGAACGACCCCGCACTGAAGCTTTCTTT CASSWERPRTEAFF